The 10 T cell receptor beta chains below were found in one sample sequenced in a study of sequential checkpoint blockade in melanoma. Stated treatment: randomized to nivolumab then ipilimumab (arm A) or the reverse (arm B). The data were produced by immunoSEQ multiplex PCR, yet TCRdb's version contains in-frame clones alone and is incomplete. Of some 25,000 clones in the sample, 77% are singletons; the top ten hold 13%. The input for sequencing was CD8+ T cells sorted from blood (inferred from file names), taken from a patient given nivolumab and ipilimumab in sequence. Receptors were obtained from a human donor with melanoma.

The table lists this clone with a few counts. This chain joins TRBV11-1 and TRBJ2-1; D perhaps matches TRBD2 (6 bases). The length of the CDR3 is 17 residues. V was trimmed by 5 bases and J by 10 bases, leaving 27 bases between them. CDR1 and CDR2 (germline): SGHAT, FQDESV (reference sequence). CDR3 coding DNA: TGTGCCAGCAGCGACGCGCCGTATCCGGGACTGAGGGGAGAGCAGTTCTTC. Protein: CASSDAPYPGLRGEQFF.

This clone was seen only a few times. The chain joins TRBV6-4 to TRBJ2-3, with 12 bases lining up with TRBD2. With V trimmed by 6 bases and J by 6 bases, 7 bases remained unmatched. CDR3 length: 15 residues. Germline V gives CDR1 MRHNA, CDR2 SNTAGT. The CDR3: CASRETSGGTDTQYF. CDR3 nucleotides: TGTGCCAGCAGGGAAACTAGCGGGGGGACGGATACGCAGTATTTT.

The J gene is TRBJ2-2, the V gene TRBV5-6; D gene uncertain. Trimming pared 0 bases from V and 1 base from J, leaving 4 bases between. Per the germline V gene, CDR1 is SGHDT and CDR2 is YYEEEE. The CDR3 extends over 14 amino acids. DNA for the CDR3: TGTGCCAGCAGCTTGGTCAGGAACACCGGGGAGCTGTTTTTT. It specifies CASSLVRNTGELFF.

As regards this clone: At one boundary the junction diverges from the germline segment, which might be a read error. V and J are TRBV28 and TRBJ2-7, with 7 bases that match TRBD1. The CDR3 totals 12 residues. CDR1 MDHEN and CDR2 SYDVKM come from the germline V gene. The CDR3 region is CASSTGAYGQYF. The CDR3 coding sequence is TGTGCCAGCAGTACAGGGGCCTACGGGCAGTACTTC.

The J gene is TRBJ2-3, the V gene TRBV6-1; TRBD2 agrees at 9 bases. This CDR3 is built from 15 residues. Germline V gene lookup returns CDR1 MNHNS and CDR2 SASEGT. V was pared by 3 bases and J by 5 bases, with 6 bases of the junction left unmatched. CDR3 loop: CASSDSAGGIDTQYF. The CDR3 DNA is TGTGCCAGCAGTGACTCGGCGGGGGGGATAGATACGCAGTATTTT.

The chain is built from TRBV27 and TRBJ1-5; 9 nucleotides agree with TRBD1. CDR1 MNHEY and CDR2 SMNVEV come from the germline V gene (reference sequence). The CDR3 contains 15 residues. V shed 3 bases, J shed 4 bases, and the junction held 4 bases outside the gene matches. CDR3 sequence: CASSFGQGPNQPQHF. The DNA of the CDR3 is TGTGCCAGCAGTTTCGGACAGGGGCCAAATCAGCCCCAGCATTTT.

This CDR3 is CASSLSGGAGEQFF. The CDR3 coding sequence is TGTGCCAGCAGTTTAAGCGGGGGGGCGGGGGAGCAGTTCTTC. The rearrangement uses TRBV27 and TRBJ2-1, with 10 bases that match TRBD2. The V segment lost 2 bases and the J segment 10 bases; nucleotides outside the gene matches: 5. The CDR3 is 14 residues long. In germline, CDR1 is MNHEY, CDR2 SMNVEV (reference sequence).

Regarding this clone: In the same sample, other DNA sequences code for this CDR3. The chain uses TRBV5-1 and TRBJ2-1; 8 bases align to TRBD1. The ends lost 5 bases at V and 0 bases at J; junction bases unmatched: 7. CDR3 length: 16 amino acids. The germline V gene has CDR1 SGHRS and CDR2 YFSETQ. The CDR3: CASSAGTGSSYNEQFF. In DNA form, the CDR3 reads TGCGCCAGCAGTGCCGGGACAGGTAGCTCCTACAATGAGCAGTTCTTC.

CDR3 nucleotide sequence: TGCGCCAGCAGCCAATTTCCGGGACAGGGTTCCCATGAGCAGTTCTTC. Protein: CASSQFPGQGSHEQFF. This chain joins TRBV4-1 and TRBJ2-1; the match to TRBD1 covers 9 bases. V dropped 2 bases and J dropped 8; count of bases not matched to a gene: 10. Per germline, CDR1 MGHRA and CDR2 YSYEKL. The length of the CDR3 is 16 residues.

The chain has TRBV29-1 and TRBJ2-7; D might be TRBD2 (5 bases). Germline CDR1 SQVTM, CDR2 ANQGSEA. V gave up 6 bases and J gave up 6 bases, with 12 bases separating them. There are 11 residues in the CDR3. In nucleotides, the CDR3 is TGCAGCGTGCTTTGGGCGGGCGAGCAGTACTTC. Translated: CSVLWAGEQYF.